This T cell receptor (beta chain) is from a study of cytomegalovirus exposure and HLA in healthy donors. Clones were read by immunoSEQ multiplex PCR, and TCRdb kept only the in-frame ones, dropping some. The sample holds more than 95,000 clones, over 85% seen once. The germline V gene encodes CDR1 LNHDA and CDR2 SQIVND (reference sequence). This CDR3 is built from 15 residues. V was shortened by 5 bases and J by 0 bases, with 13 bases between the two germline ends. The clonotype originates from a woman aged 18-29 years in good health and CMV-seronegative. Sequenced material: PBMCs. The chain joins TRBV19 to TRBJ1-1; maybe TRBD1 (6 bases). Here the CDR3 reads CASSAIQGMNTEAFF. The DNA for the CDR3 is TGTGCCAGTAGTGCCATACAGGGCATGAACACTGAAGCTTTCTTT. Using reference TRBV19 and TRBJ1-1 for the parts outside the CDR3, the full variable domain is DGGITQSPKYLFRKEGQNVTLSCEQNLNHDAMYWYRQDPGQGLRLIYYSQIVNDFQKGDIAEGYSVSREKKESFPLTVTSAQKNPTAFYLCASSAIQGMNTEAFFGQGTRLTVV.